This T cell receptor (beta chain) comes out of a study of OX40 agonist ivuxolimab in advanced cancers. Sequenced by immunoSEQ multiplex PCR; TCRdb stores in-frame clones only, minus some. The sample includes tens of thousands of clones, approximately 85% of them seen just once. To note about this clone: As yet, its antigen is unknown.

General study points: Dose levels from 0.1 to 3.0 mg/kg saw CD4+ and CD8+ blood T cells expand clonally by week 6.

The TCR sequence derives from an adult with an advanced solid tumor such as melanoma, head and neck, liver or kidney cancer. The sample consisted of CD4+ or CD8+ T cells sorted from blood, taken in a trial of the OX40 agonist ivuxolimab.

Here the CDR3 DNA reads TGTGCCAGTAGTCAGTCTTTTTCACCCCTCCACTTT. This codes for CASSQSFSPLHF. The chain links TRBV19 to TRBJ1-6; D is unclear. V lost 5 bases to trimming and J lost 9 bases, with 8 bases between them. Germline CDR1 LNHDA, CDR2 SQIVND (reference sequence). The CDR3 length is 12 residues.